A selection of T cell receptor beta chains follows, all from one sample in a study of blood T cell repertoires in COVID-19. Using immunoSEQ multiplex PCR, the repertoire was profiled, and TCRdb retains in-frame clones only, with some absent. In the table there are about 130,000 clones, around nine tenths of which are singletons. Sequencing input: PBMCs or T cells enriched from blood (not recorded which). The receptors originated from a woman aged 50 to 60 who had recovered from COVID-19. Both conserved end residues are part of each CDR3. A D gene is named only where the DNA matches it firmly. Some rows have no size entry. The others give once, few or many, or a class for an expanded clone.

DNA,CDR3,length,D,J,size,V
TGTGCCAGCAGTTACGACGGAGCCTACGAGCAGTACTTC,CASSYDGAYEQYF,13,.,TRBJ2-7,.,TRBV6-2/TRBV6-3
TGTGCCAGCAGTTCGTTCCTCGACAGGGCTGCCGGGGAGCTGTTTTTT,CASSSFLDRAAGELFF,16,TRBD1,TRBJ2-2,few,TRBV6-5
TGCGCCAGCAGCTCTTCACGCGGGGGGGGGAAAGAGACCCAGTACTTC,CASSSSRGGGKETQYF,16,TRBD2,TRBJ2-5,.,TRBV4-1
TGTGCCAGCAGTAATGGACTAGCGGGGGGCCAAGAGACCCAGTACTTC,CASSNGLAGGQETQYF,16,TRBD2,TRBJ2-5,.,TRBV25-1
TGTGCCATCAGTGAGCAGCGAGCGGGGGGGGAAGATACGCAGTATTTT,CAISEQRAGGEDTQYF,16,TRBD2,TRBJ2-3,.,TRBV10-3
TGTGCCAGCAGCCTAGGTGGCGGGGAGCTGTTTTTT,CASSLGGGELFF,12,.,TRBJ2-2,.,TRBV12-3/TRBV12-4
TGCGCCAGCAGTCAGACGAAAACAGGAGTCACCGGGGAGCTGTTTTTT,CASSQTKTGVTGELFF,16,.,TRBJ2-2,few,TRBV23-1
TGTGCCAGCAGTTCGGGACTCGCCTCCTACGAGCAGTACTTC,CASSSGLASYEQYF,14,.,TRBJ2-7,.,TRBV27
TGTGCCAGCAGCGGGGGGACTAGCTCCTACGAGCAGTACTTC,CASSGGTSSYEQYF,14,.,TRBJ2-7,.,TRBV21-1
TGTGCCAGCTGGCGCGGACAGGGCGGGGAGCTGTTTTTT,CASWRGQGGELFF,13,TRBD1,TRBJ2-2,.,TRBV6-5
TGTGCCAGCAGCTTGGCTTACAGGGGAGAGGGGAACACCGGGGAGCTGTTTTTT,CASSLAYRGEGNTGELFF,18,TRBD1,TRBJ2-2,.,TRBV5-4
TGTGCCAGCAGTTTATCGTCCAGGGGCCTTCAGCCCCAGCATTTT,CASSLSSRGLQPQHF,15,.,TRBJ1-5,once,TRBV27
TGTGCCAGTGCTAGGACGAGGGATGAAAAACTGTTTTTT,CASARTRDEKLFF,13,.,TRBJ1-4,.,TRBV12-3/TRBV12-4
TGTGCCAGTAGACCTGGACAGGCCCTTGGAGATACGCAGTATTTT,CASRPGQALGDTQYF,15,TRBD1,TRBJ2-3,.,TRBV19
TGTGCCAGCAGCACCACCGGGGGGGACTATAATTCACCCCTCCACTTT,CASSTTGGDYNSPLHF,16,.,TRBJ1-6,.,TRBV7-2
TGTGCCAGCAGCTCCTGGGACAGGGTAATTGAGCAGTTCTTC,CASSSWDRVIEQFF,14,TRBD1,TRBJ2-1,.,TRBV7-2
TGTGCCAGCAGCCCCCCTTCGGGGACAGATACGCAGTATTTT,CASSPPSGTDTQYF,14,.,TRBJ2-3,.,TRBV7-2
TGTGCCAGTAGCCCGAACAGGGTTAGCACAGATACGCAGTATTTT,CASSPNRVSTDTQYF,15,.,TRBJ2-3,.,TRBV19
TGTGCCACCAGCCACCGGACTAGCGGGGGGGCCGAGACCCAGTACTTC,CATSHRTSGGAETQYF,16,TRBD2,TRBJ2-5,.,TRBV15
TGTGCCAGTAGCCTTTACAGGAGGGGTCCAGATACGCAGTATTTT,CASSLYRRGPDTQYF,15,.,TRBJ2-3,once,TRBV19
TGTGCCAGTAGTGGACAGCTGAACACTGAAGCTTTCTTT,CASSGQLNTEAFF,13,.,TRBJ1-1,.,TRBV19
TGTGCCAGCAGCTCGGGACAGATCAATCAGCCCCAGCATTTT,CASSSGQINQPQHF,14,TRBD1,TRBJ1-5,.,TRBV6-5
TGTGCCAGCAGCTCCTACACAGGGGTATCACCCCTCCACTTT,CASSSYTGVSPLHF,14,TRBD1,TRBJ1-6,.,TRBV5-5
TGTGCCAGCAGCTACGGACTAGCGGGGGACGAGCAGTACTTC,CASSYGLAGDEQYF,14,TRBD2,TRBJ2-7,.,TRBV7-3
TGTGCCAGCACGGCAGGGAGGATGAACACTGAAGCTTTCTTT,CASTAGRMNTEAFF,14,.,TRBJ1-1,.,TRBV6-5
TGCGCCAGCAGCTTGTCCCCACAGATTAATGAAAAACTGTTTTTT,CASSLSPQINEKLFF,15,.,TRBJ1-4,.,TRBV5-1
TGCGCCAGCAGCGCCGCTCAGTACGAGCAGTACTTC,CASSAAQYEQYF,12,.,TRBJ2-7,.,TRBV5-1
TGTGCCAGTTGCGAGAGGGTCGGGGTCACAGATACGCAGTATTTT,CASCERVGVTDTQYF,15,.,TRBJ2-3,.,TRBV19
TGTGCCAGCAGCTTTCAGAATAGCAATCAGCCCCAGCATTTT,CASSFQNSNQPQHF,14,.,TRBJ1-5,once,TRBV7-9
TGTGCCAGCAGCTTAACCTCGACAGGTTATAATTCACCCCTCCACTTT,CASSLTSTGYNSPLHF,16,.,TRBJ1-6,.,TRBV7-2
TGTGCCAGTAGACCCAACCCGGGACAGGGGGACACTGAAGCTTTCTTT,CASRPNPGQGDTEAFF,16,TRBD1,TRBJ1-1,.,TRBV19
TGTGCCAGCAGCCCTAGTGGCACCGGCACTGAAGCTTTCTTT,CASSPSGTGTEAFF,14,.,TRBJ1-1,.,TRBV11-2
TGCGCCAGCAGCCAAGGGGCCGGAAACACCATATATTTT,CASSQGAGNTIYF,13,.,TRBJ1-3,.,TRBV5-1